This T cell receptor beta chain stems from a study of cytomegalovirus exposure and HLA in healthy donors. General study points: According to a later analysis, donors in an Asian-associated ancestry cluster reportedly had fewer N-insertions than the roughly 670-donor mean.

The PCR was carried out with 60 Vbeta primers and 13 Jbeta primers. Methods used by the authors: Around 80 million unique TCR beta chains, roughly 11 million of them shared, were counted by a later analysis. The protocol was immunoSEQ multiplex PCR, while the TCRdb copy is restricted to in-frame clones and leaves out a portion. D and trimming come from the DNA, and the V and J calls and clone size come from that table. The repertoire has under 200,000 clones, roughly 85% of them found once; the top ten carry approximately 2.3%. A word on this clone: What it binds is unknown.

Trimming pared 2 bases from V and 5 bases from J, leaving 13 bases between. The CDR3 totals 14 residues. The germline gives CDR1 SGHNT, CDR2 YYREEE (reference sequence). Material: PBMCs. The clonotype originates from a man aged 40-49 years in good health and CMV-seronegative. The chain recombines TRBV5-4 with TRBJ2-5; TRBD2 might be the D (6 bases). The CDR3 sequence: CASSLGEGRETQYF. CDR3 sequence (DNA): TGTGCCAGCAGCTTAGGGGAAGGGAGGGAGACCCAGTACTTC. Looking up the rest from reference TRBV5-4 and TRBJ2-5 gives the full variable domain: ETGVTQSPTHLIKTRGQQVTLRCSSQSGHNTVSWYQQALGQGPQFIFQYYREEENGRGNFPPRFSGLQFPNYSSELNVNALELDDSALYLCASSLGEGRETQYFGPGTRLLVL.